This T cell receptor (beta chain) came from a study of CD8+CD57+ T cells in acquired aplastic anemia. On the study more broadly: Sorted CD4+ and CD8+ cells yielded DNA averaging around 3.2 ug.

This clonotype showed up just a few times. Antigen: not known. Patients selected for sequencing had displayed CD8+CD57+ cell expansion by flow cytometry. Every patient was diagnosed with severe acquired aplastic anemia. Receipt of therapy had not occurred in any patient by the time of blood sampling. Genomic DNA, the template, was used for profiling of the TCR beta VDJ and CDR3. TCRdb re-derived calls from the reads in MiXCR, one entry per CDR3 protein. Seen here are about 160,000 distinct CDR3 sequences, 71% observed once, and the top ten hold more than 35%. Regarding the study as a whole: Patients and controls turned out to have twenty-nine CD8+ CDR3 sequences in common.

The CDR3 loop spans 13 amino acids. The germline CDR1 and CDR2 sequences are MNHEY and SMNVEV (reference sequence). Trimming cost V 0 bases and J 4 bases, with 6 bases left between them. The genes are TRBV27 and TRBJ1-1; D is uncertain. The receptor was isolated from a human donor with aplastic anemia. Sequencing was done on a sample of sorted CD4+, CD8+, or CD8+CD57+ T cells (not recorded which) from PBMCs. The CDR3 region is CASSLSGLTEAFF. CDR3 sequence (DNA): TGTGCCAGCAGTTTATCAGGTCTCACTGAAGCTTTCTTT.